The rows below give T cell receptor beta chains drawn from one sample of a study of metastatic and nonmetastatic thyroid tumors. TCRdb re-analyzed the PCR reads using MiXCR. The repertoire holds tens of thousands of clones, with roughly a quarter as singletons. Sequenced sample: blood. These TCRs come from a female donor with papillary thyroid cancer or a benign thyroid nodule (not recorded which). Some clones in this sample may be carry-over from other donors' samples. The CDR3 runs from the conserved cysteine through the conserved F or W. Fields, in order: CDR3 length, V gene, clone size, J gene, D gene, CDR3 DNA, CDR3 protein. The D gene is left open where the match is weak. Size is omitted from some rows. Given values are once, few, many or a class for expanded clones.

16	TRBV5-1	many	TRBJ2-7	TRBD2	TGCGCCAGCAGCTTGGGACTAGCGGGAGGGGAGCGAGAGCAGTACTTC	CASSLGLAGGEREQYF
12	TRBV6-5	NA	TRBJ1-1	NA	TGTGCCAGCAGTTCCAGGACGGGTCAAGCTTTCTTT	CASSSRTGQAFF
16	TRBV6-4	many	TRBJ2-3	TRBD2	TGTGCCAGCAGTGACTCACTAGCGGGAGGCACAGATACGCAGTATTTT	CASSDSLAGGTDTQYF
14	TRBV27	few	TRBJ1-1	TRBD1	TGTGCCAGCAGTTTAGGGCAGGGGGCTAGTGAAGCTTTCTTT	CASSLGQGASEAFF
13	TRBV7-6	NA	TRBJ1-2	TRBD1	TGTGCCAGCAGCTTATATCCCGGACAGGGGGCCACCTTC	CASSLYPGQGATF
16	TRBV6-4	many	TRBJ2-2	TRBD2	TGTGCCAGCACGCTAGCGGGAGGCACGAACACCGGGGAGCTGTTTTTT	CASTLAGGTNTGELFF
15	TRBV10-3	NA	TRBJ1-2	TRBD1	TGTGCCATCAGTGAGGACCCAGGGGGAAGGTATGGCTACACCTTC	CAISEDPGGRYGYTF
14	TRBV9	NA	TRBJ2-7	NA	TGTGCCAGCAGCGTTTCAACAGGGTTGGGGGAGCAGTACTTC	CASSVSTGLGEQYF
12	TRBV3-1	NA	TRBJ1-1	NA	TGTGCCAGCAGCCTAACAGGAACTGAAGCTTTCTTT	CASSLTGTEAFF
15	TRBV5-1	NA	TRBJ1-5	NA	TGCGCCAGCAGCTTCGGGGATAACGGCAATCAGCCCCAGCATTTT	CASSFGDNGNQPQHF
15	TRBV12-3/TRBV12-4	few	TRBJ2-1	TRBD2	TGTGCCAGCAGTTTACTAGCGGGAGGAGACAATGAGCAGTTCTTC	CASSLLAGGDNEQFF
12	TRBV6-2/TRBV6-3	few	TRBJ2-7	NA	TGTGTCAGCAGTTATCCAGCTTACGAGCAGTACTTC	CVSSYPAYEQYF
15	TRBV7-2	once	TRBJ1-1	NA	TGTGCCAGCAGCTTATTAGCAGGGACACGCACTGAAGCTTTCTTT	CASSLLAGTRTEAFF
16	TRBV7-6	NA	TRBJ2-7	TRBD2	TGTGCCAGCAGCTTTAAACCGGGACTAGCGGGAGAGGAGCAGTACTTC	CASSFKPGLAGEEQYF
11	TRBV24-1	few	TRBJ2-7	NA	TGTGCCACCAGTGACTATTACGAGCAGTACTTC	CATSDYYEQYF
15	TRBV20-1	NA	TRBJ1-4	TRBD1	TGCAGTGCTAGGTTCCAGGGGGCGGGAGGTGAAAAACTGTTTTTT	CSARFQGAGGEKLFF
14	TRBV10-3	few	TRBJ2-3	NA	TGTGCCATCAGTGTCTACGAGCCCCCATATATGCAGTATTTT	CAISVYEPPYMQYF
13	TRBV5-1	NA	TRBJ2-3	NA	TGCGCCAGCAGCTTGGCAAAGACAGATACGCAGTATTTT	CASSLAKTDTQYF
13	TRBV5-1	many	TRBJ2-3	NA	TGCGCCAGCAGCTTTAATGGCGCAGATACGCAGTATTTT	CASSFNGADTQYF
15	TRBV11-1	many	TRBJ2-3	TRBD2	TGTGCCAGCAGCTCCGGACTAGCGGTCACAGATACGCAGTATTTT	CASSSGLAVTDTQYF
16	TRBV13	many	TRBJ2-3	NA	TGTGCCAGCAGCTTATCAACTCCTCTATACACAGATACGCAGTATTTT	CASSLSTPLYTDTQYF
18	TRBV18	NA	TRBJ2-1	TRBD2	TGTGCCAGCTCACCACGAGGACTAGCGGGAGGAGTAAGCAATGAGCAGTTCTTC	CASSPRGLAGGVSNEQFF
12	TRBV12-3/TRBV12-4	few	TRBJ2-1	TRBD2	TGTGCCAGCAGGCGGGAGAGCAATGAGCAGTTCTTC	CASRRESNEQFF
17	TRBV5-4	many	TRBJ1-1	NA	TGTGCCAGCAGCTTGTACAGAGGCCCAGGTATGAACACTGAAGCTTTCTTT	CASSLYRGPGMNTEAFF
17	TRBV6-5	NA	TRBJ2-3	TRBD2	TGTGCCAGCAGTCTCAAAGCGGGGGGGCCGATAACAGATACGCAGTATTTT	CASSLKAGGPITDTQYF
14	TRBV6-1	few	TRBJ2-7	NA	TGTGCCAGCAGTCCCCGGGACTCATCCTACGAGCAGTACTTC	CASSPRDSSYEQYF
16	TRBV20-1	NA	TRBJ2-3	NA	TGCAGTGCTAGAGATCGGGCGGGCCTACTCACAGATACGCAGTATTTT	CSARDRAGLLTDTQYF
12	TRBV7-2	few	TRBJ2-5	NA	TGTGCCAGCAGCCCCGAGTTTCAGACCCAGTACTTC	CASSPEFQTQYF
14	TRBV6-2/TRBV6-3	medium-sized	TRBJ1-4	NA	TGTGCCAGCAGTACGGGGAGGGAGAATGAAAAACTGTTTTTT	CASSTGRENEKLFF
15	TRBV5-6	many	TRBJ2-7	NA	TGTGCCAGCAGCTCGGTAGGGGGGGAGGCCTACGAGCAGTACTTC	CASSSVGGEAYEQYF
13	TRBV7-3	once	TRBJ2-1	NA	TGTGCCAGCAGCAGAGACCATTACAATGAGCAGTTCTTC	CASSRDHYNEQFF
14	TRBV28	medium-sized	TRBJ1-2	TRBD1	TGTGCCAGCAGGCTAGGGACAGGGGCAAGCGGCTACACCTTC	CASRLGTGASGYTF
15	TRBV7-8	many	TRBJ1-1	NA	TGTGCCAGCAGCTTAGTCCAGGGGACTCACACTGAAGCTTTCTTT	CASSLVQGTHTEAFF
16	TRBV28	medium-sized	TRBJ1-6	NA	TGTGCCAGCAGTTTATTACAAAGCTCCTATAATTCACCCCTCCACTTT	CASSLLQSSYNSPLHF
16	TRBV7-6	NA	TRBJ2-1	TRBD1	TGTGCCAGCAGTTCCAGACAGGGAATCTCCTACAATGAGCAGTTCTTC	CASSSRQGISYNEQFF
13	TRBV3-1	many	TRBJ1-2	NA	TGTGCCAGCAGCCAGACGGCCAGCTATGGCTACACCTTC	CASSQTASYGYTF
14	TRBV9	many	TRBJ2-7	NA	TGTGCCAGCAGCGTAGTCAGGGAGTCCTACGAGCAGTACTTC	CASSVVRESYEQYF